This T cell receptor (beta chain) was obtained from a study of CD8 T cells in ankylosing spondylitis. Study results and caveats: A TCR beta motif of eight highly homologous variants appeared characteristic of ankylosing spondylitis blood.

TCRdb re-derived calls from the 5' RACE reads in MiXCR, one entry per CDR3 protein. The sample shows about 160,000 distinct CDR3 sequences, 9.8% of them seen only once. Trimming left V 1 base short and J 5 bases short, with 10 bases between. Germline lookup yields CDR1 LGHNA and CDR2 YSLEER. CDR3 length equals 14 residues. This clonotype occurred a few times. Its antigen remains unidentified. This sequence originates from a female donor with ankylosing spondylitis or in good health (not recorded which). The chain carries TRBV4-3 and TRBJ2-3, with D tentatively TRBD2 (5 bases). The sample taken for sequencing was blood, either unsorted or a sorted T cell fraction (not recorded which). Here the CDR3 reads CASSQGSAGDTQYF. DNA for the CDR3: TGCGCCAGCAGCCAAGGTAGCGCCGGAGATACGCAGTATTTT.